Reported below is one T cell receptor (beta chain). Its antigen is not identified. This sample is drawn from a study of OX40 agonist ivuxolimab in advanced cancers. At the level of the study: Partial responses were observed in three patients, of whom one had hepatocellular carcinoma and two had cutaneous melanoma.

Produced via immunoSEQ multiplex PCR; TCRdb's table is partial and in-frame only. Here the sample spans 45,000 to 60,000 clones, around 80% being singletons. Losses at the gene ends were 3 bases for V and 5 bases for J; bases not matched to a gene: 12. The CDR3 consists of 16 residues. Germline lookup yields CDR1 MNHNS and CDR2 SASEGT. The study's findings and limits: Nonresponders included some who also had low normalized T-cell clonal expansion. Partial responders at 0.1-3.0 mg/kg showed near-lowest clonal expansion.

Blood got drawn at baseline, again on cycle 4 day 1, and then on cycle 7 day 1. The chain combines TRBV6-1 with TRBJ2-5, with 7 bases identical to TRBD2. Sequenced here: CD4+ or CD8+ T cells sorted from blood, sampled in a trial of the OX40 agonist ivuxolimab. This TCR was recovered from an adult with an advanced solid tumor such as melanoma, head and neck, liver or kidney cancer. The CDR3 sequence is CASSEWGGGAGETQYF. DNA for the CDR3: TGTGCCAGCAGTGAGTGGGGTGGGGGAGCGGGGGAGACCCAGTACTTC.